This TCR beta chain appears in the sequencing data of a study of OX40 agonist ivuxolimab in advanced cancers. Study information: Ivuxolimab, an antibody that agonizes OX40 (CD134), was administered to the patients.

Looked up from germline, CDR1 is SEHNR and CDR2 is FQNEAQ (reference sequence). Trimming pared 5 bases from V and 7 bases from J, leaving 6 bases between. The CDR3 covers 12 residues. Some clones are missing from TCRdb's copy, which holds only in-frame ones; the method was immunoSEQ multiplex PCR. This table has 50,000 or so clones, approximately 85% appearing once. This clone has only one observation. This sequence originates from an adult with an advanced solid tumor such as melanoma, head and neck, liver or kidney cancer. Sequencing was performed on CD4+ or CD8+ T cells sorted from blood, taken in a trial of the OX40 agonist ivuxolimab. The chain joins TRBV7-9 to TRBJ1-6, with a possible D match to TRBD1 (5 bases). CDR3 bases: TGTGCCAGCAGCCGACAGAATTCACCCCTCCACTTT. Its translation is CASSRQNSPLHF.